The clone carrying this T cell receptor delta chain has just a few counts. Its specificity is not known. This likely stems from a read error, as it lies one base from a far larger clone. The same CDR3 arises from other DNA sequences in this sample as well. The source of the sample is a study of γδ T cells in repeated Plasmodium falciparum infection. Study as a whole: Timepoints: baseline, immediately before selected infections, and 21 days after every infection.

Sequencing covered both gamma and delta TCR chains per sample. TCRdb repeated clone calling on the multiplex PCR reads with CATT. The sample contains tens of thousands of delta-chain clones, 0.75% to 1% of which appear only once. The study, taken as a whole, reports: Repeated controlled infections reportedly drove waves of new clonotype selection in Vdelta2-negative, mostly Vdelta1+, gammadelta repertoires.

Vgamma9/Vdelta2+ and Vdelta2-negative gammadelta T cells were flow-sorted from PBMC for bulk sequencing. Germline loops: CDR1 GEAIGNYY, CDR2 EKD. This CDR3 spans 19 amino acids. The ends lost 3 bases at V and 0 bases at J; junction bases unmatched: 16. Sequencing was carried out using gamma-delta T cells from blood. The chain uses TRDV2 and TRDJ1, with TRDD3 matching 9 bases. As TCRdb names no J gene, one was assigned here on the basis of a DNA match to germline. The origin of this receptor is a pool of human donors (malaria-infected and uninfected, not separated). The CDR3 here is CACDPVLGDTPLYTDKLIF. In DNA, the CDR3 is TGTGCCTGTGACCCTGTACTGGGGGACACGCCTTTGTACACCGATAAACTCATCTTT.